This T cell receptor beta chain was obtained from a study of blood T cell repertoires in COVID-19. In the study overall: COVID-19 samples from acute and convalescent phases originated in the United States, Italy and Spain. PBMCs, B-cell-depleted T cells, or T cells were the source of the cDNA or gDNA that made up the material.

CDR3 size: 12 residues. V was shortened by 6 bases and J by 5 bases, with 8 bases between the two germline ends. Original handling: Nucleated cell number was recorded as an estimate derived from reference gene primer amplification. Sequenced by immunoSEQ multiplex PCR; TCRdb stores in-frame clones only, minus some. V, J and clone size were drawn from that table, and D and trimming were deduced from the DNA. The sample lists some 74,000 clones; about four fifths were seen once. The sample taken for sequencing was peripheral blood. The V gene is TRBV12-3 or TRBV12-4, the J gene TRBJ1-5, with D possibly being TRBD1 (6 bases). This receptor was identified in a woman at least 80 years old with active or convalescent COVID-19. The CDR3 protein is CASRYRDQPQHF. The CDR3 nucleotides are TGTGCCAGCAGGTACAGGGATCAGCCCCAGCATTTT.